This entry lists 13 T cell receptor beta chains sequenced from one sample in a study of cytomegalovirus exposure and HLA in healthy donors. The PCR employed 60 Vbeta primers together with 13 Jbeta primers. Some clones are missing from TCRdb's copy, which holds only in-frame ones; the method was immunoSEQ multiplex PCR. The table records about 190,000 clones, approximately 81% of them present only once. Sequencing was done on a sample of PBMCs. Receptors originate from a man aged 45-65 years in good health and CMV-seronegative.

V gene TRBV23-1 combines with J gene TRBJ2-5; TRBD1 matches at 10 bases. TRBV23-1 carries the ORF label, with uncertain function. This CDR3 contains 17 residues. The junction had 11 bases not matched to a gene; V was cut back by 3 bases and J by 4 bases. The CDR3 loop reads CASSQKPGQGKRETQYF. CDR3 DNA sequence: TGCGCCAGCAGTCAGAAACCGGGACAGGGGAAAAGAGAGACCCAGTACTTC.

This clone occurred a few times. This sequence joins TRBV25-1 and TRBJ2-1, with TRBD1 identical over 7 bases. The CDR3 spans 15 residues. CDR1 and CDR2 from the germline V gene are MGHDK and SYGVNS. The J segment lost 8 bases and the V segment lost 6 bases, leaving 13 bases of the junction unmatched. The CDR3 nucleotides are TGTGCCAGCAGAGACAGGGCGAATCGGGCCGATGAGCAGTTCTTC. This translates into CASRDRANRADEQFF.

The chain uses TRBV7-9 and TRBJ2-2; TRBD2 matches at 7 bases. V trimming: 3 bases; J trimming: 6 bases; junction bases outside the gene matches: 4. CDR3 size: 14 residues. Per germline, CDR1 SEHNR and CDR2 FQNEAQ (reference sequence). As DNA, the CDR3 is TGTGCCAGCAGCTTTAGACTAGCCCCCGGGGAGCTGTTTTTT. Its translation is CASSFRLAPGELFF.

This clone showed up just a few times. Here the CDR3 DNA reads TGTGCTGCCCGGGAGGGAGGGTCACCCCTCCACTTT. This encodes CAAREGGSPLHF. J is TRBJ1-6 and V is TRBV6-5; no definite D call. There are 12 residues in the CDR3. Germline CDR1 is MNHEY and CDR2 is SVGAGI.

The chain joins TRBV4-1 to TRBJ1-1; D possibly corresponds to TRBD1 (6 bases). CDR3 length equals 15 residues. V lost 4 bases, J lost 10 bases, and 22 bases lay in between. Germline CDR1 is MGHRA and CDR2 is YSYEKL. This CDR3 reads CASSPTQGPSLGAFF. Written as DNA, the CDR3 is TGCGCCAGCAGCCCCACCCAGGGGCCCTCACTGGGAGCTTTCTTT.

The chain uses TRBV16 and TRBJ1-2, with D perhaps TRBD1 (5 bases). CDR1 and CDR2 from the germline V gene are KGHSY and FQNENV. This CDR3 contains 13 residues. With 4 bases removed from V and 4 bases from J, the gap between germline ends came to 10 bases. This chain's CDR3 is CASSPRGGYGYTF. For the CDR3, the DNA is TGTGCCAGCAGCCCTCGGGGGGGCTATGGCTACACCTTC. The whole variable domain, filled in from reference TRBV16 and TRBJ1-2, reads GEEVAQTPKHLVRGEGQKAKLYCAPIKGHSYVFWYQQVLKNEFKFLISFQNENVFDETGMPKERFSAKCLPNSPCSLEIQATKLEDSAVYFCASSPRGGYGYTFGSGTRLTVV.

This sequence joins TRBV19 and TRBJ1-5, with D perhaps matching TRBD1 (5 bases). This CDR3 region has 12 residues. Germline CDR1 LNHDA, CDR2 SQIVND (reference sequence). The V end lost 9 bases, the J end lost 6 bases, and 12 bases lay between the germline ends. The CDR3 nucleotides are TGTGCCAGCAATCGGGGGTTTCAGCCCCAGCATTTT. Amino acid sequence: CASNRGFQPQHF.

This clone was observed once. The CDR3 loop is CASSVVDRGVEQFF. CDR3 DNA: TGTGCCAGCAGCGTAGTGGACAGGGGGGTTGAGCAGTTCTTC. The chain combines TRBV9 with TRBJ2-1; 10 bases fit TRBD1. Germline V CDR1 and CDR2: SGDLS, YYNGEE. This CDR3 has 14 residues. Trimming took 0 bases from V and 9 from J; bases not matched to a gene: 3.

CDR3 in amino acids: CASSQGRSGASTDTQYF. CDR3 sequence (DNA): TGCGCCAGCAGCCAGGGTCGCAGCGGAGCTAGCACAGATACGCAGTATTTT. The V gene is TRBV4-3, the J gene TRBJ2-3, with D perhaps TRBD2 (5 bases). Germline V CDR1 and CDR2: LGHNA, YSLEER. CDR3 size: 17 residues. Between the trimmed V and J ends, which lost 3 bases and 0 bases, there was a span of 16 bases.

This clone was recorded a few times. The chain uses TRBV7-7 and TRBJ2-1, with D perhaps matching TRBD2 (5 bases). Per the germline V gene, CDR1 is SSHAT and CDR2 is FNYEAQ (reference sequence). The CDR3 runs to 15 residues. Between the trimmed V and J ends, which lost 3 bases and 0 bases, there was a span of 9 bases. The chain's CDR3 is CASSLRVGSYNEQFF. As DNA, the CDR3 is TGTGCCAGCAGCTTGAGGGTGGGCTCCTACAATGAGCAGTTCTTC.

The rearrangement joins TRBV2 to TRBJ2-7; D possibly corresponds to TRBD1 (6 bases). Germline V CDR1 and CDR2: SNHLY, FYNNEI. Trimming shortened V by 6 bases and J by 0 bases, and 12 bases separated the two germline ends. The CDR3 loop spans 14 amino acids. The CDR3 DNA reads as TGTGCCAGCAGCACGGACAGCTACTCCTACGAGCAGTACTTC. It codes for CASSTDSYSYEQYF.

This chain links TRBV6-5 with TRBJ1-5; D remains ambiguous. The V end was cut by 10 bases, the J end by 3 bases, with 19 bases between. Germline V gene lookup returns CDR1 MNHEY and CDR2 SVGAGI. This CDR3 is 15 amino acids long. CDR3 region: CATTLGRTVNQPQHF. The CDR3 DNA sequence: TGTGCCACTACCTTGGGGAGGACGGTCAATCAGCCCCAGCATTTT.

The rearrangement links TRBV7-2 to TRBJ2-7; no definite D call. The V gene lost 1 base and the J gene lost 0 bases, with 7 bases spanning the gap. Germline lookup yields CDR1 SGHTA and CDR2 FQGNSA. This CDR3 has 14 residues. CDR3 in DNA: TGTGCCAGCAGCTTAGAGCCTAGCTCCTACGAGCAGTACTTC. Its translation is CASSLEPSSYEQYF.